The 18 T cell receptor beta chains reported below all come from one sample, sequenced in a study of shared clonotypes between healthy human individuals. Naive CD8 populations comprised CD45RO-negative cells positively selected for CCR7, excluding terminally differentiated effector memory CD45RA+ cells. Clones were read by immunoSEQ multiplex PCR, and TCRdb kept only the in-frame ones, dropping some. The table lists around 2.1 million clones, 93% of them singletons. The specimen was naive CD8+ T cells from PBMCs. The origin of the receptors is a man aged 18 to 30 in good health. Some clones in this sample may be carry-over from other donors' samples.

The V gene is TRBV27, the J gene TRBJ2-3; perhaps TRBD2 as D (6 bases). V shed 5 bases and J shed 0 bases, with 9 bases lying between them. Germline CDR1 is MNHEY and CDR2 is SMNVEV (reference sequence). This CDR3 region has 14 residues. CDR3 loop: CASSKRVSTDTQYF. The CDR3 DNA is TGTGCCAGCAGTAAGCGGGTTAGCACAGATACGCAGTATTTT.

V gene TRBV25-1 combines with J gene TRBJ1-5, with 7 nucleotides matching TRBD1. V was clipped by 6 bases and J by 2 bases; unmatched bases: 1. There are 13 residues in the CDR3. Per germline, CDR1 MGHDK and CDR2 SYGVNS. CDR3 amino acids: CASRGQGNQPQHF. CDR3 bases: TGTGCCAGCAGAGGACAGGGCAATCAGCCCCAGCATTTT.

V is TRBV27 and J is TRBJ1-6; D is ambiguous. Germline CDR1 reads MNHEY; CDR2 reads SMNVEV (reference sequence). V was trimmed by 5 bases and J by 7 bases, leaving 9 bases between them. This CDR3 has 13 residues. The CDR3 DNA reads as TGTGCCAGCAGTCCCGGACTCAATTCACCCCTCCACTTT. Translating it yields CASSPGLNSPLHF.

This clone has only a few counts. The chain carries TRBV30 and TRBJ1-5; D gene unclear. CDR1 GTSNPN and CDR2 SVGIG come from the germline V gene (reference sequence). Trimming cost V 2 bases and J 7 bases, with 12 bases left between them. This CDR3 has 13 amino acids. As DNA, the CDR3 is TGTGCCTGGAGTTTGGAAGGGTCACAGCCCCAGCATTTT. Translation: CAWSLEGSQPQHF.

The DNA for the CDR3 is TGCGCCAGCAGTACAGGACAGTCCCCCTACGAGCAGTACTTC. It translates to CASSTGQSPYEQYF. The gene calls are TRBV10-2 and TRBJ2-7, with D possibly matching TRBD1 (6 bases). Germline V gives CDR1 WSHSY, CDR2 SAAADI. The CDR3 is 14 residues long. V was trimmed by 5 bases and J by 2 bases, leaving 13 bases between them.

The chain combines TRBV6-5 with TRBJ2-1; no firm D call. The CDR3 length is 15 residues. V shed 0 bases and J shed 3 bases, with 9 bases lying between them. Per the germline V gene, CDR1 is MNHEY and CDR2 is SVGAGI. The chain's CDR3 is CASSYSEGNYNEQFF. The CDR3 bases are TGTGCCAGCAGTTACTCAGAAGGGAACTACAATGAGCAGTTCTTC.

This clone was detected only a few times. This chain joins TRBV7-9 and TRBJ1-1, with D unresolved. Germline V gene data show CDR1 as SEHNR and CDR2 as FQNEAQ (reference sequence). Trimming pared 1 base from V and 0 bases from J, leaving 9 bases between. This CDR3 is 15 amino acids long. CDR3 sequence reads: CASSLDEIMNTEAFF. CDR3 coding DNA: TGTGCCAGCAGCTTAGACGAGATCATGAACACTGAAGCTTTCTTT.

The chain joins TRBV19 to TRBJ1-1; the D is unclear. Germline V lookup: CDR1 LNHDA, CDR2 SQIVND (reference sequence). CDR3 size: 13 residues. The V and J ends lost 5 bases and 1 base respectively, with 8 bases between them. CDR3 amino acids: CASSPHENTEAFF. The CDR3 nucleotides are TGTGCCAGTAGTCCACACGAGAACACTGAAGCTTTCTTT.

Concerning this clone itself: The same CDR3 arises from other DNA sequences in this sample as well. The gene calls are TRBV7-9 and TRBJ2-7; TRBD2 might be the D (5 bases). CDR1 is SEHNR, CDR2 FQNEAQ, per germline (reference sequence). CDR3 length equals 11 residues. Trimming stripped 4 bases from V and 7 bases from J, with 8 bases between. CDR3 region: CASSSAGEQYF. For the CDR3, the DNA is TGTGCCAGCAGCTCCGCGGGTGAGCAGTACTTC.

The chain uses TRBV7-9 and TRBJ2-5, with 9 bases lining up with TRBD1. V was pared by 2 bases and J by 2 bases, with 6 bases of the junction left unmatched. This CDR3 is built from 16 residues. The germline CDR1 and CDR2 sequences are SEHNR and FQNEAQ (reference sequence). The chain's CDR3 is CASSLPGQGIQETQYF. CDR3 DNA: TGTGCCAGCAGCTTACCCGGACAGGGGATACAAGAGACCCAGTACTTC.

V is TRBV18 and J is TRBJ1-4, with D uncertain. The V gene's germline CDR1 is KGHSH and CDR2 LQKENI. CDR3 size: 14 residues. V gave up 5 bases and J gave up 6 bases, with 13 bases separating them. DNA of the CDR3: TGTGCCAGCTCAGCGGGCAGTCCTGATGAAAAACTGTTTTTT. Translation gives CASSAGSPDEKLFF.

For the CDR3, the DNA is TGTGCCAGCAGCGAAAACGGGGTCAGGGAGGGCTCCTACAATGAGCAGTTCTTC. Its protein product is CASSENGVREGSYNEQFF. The chain has TRBV11-3 and TRBJ2-1; 7 nucleotides line up with TRBD2. The CDR3 consists of 18 residues. Germline V lookup: CDR1 SGHNT, CDR2 YENEEA. The J segment lost 0 bases and the V segment lost 5 bases, leaving 13 bases of the junction unmatched.

This rearrangement joins TRBV28 to TRBJ2-7; 8 nucleotides line up with TRBD1. From germline, CDR1 is MDHEN and CDR2 SYDVKM. The V and J ends lost 2 bases and 5 bases, in that order; junction bases with no gene match: 8. This CDR3 has 15 residues. CDR3 DNA sequence: TGTGCCAGCAGTTTACCAGACAGGGGTCTCGACGAGCAGTACTTC. Translated, it gives CASSLPDRGLDEQYF.

This clone has a handful of counts. The chain employs TRBV6-1 and TRBJ2-4; D ambiguous. Between the trimmed V and J ends, which lost 2 bases and 6 bases, there was a span of 17 bases. The CDR3 contains 16 residues. Germline V lookup: CDR1 MNHNS, CDR2 SASEGT. CDR3 sequence: CASSETLAALRNIQYF. As DNA, the CDR3 is TGTGCCAGCAGTGAAACGCTGGCCGCGTTGAGAAACATTCAGTACTTC.

This clone was detected once. V and J are TRBV4-2 and TRBJ1-1; D is undetermined. Trimming took off 1 base at V and 8 bases at J, with 11 bases between the two ends. Germline V lookup: CDR1 LGHNA, CDR2 YNFKEQ. This CDR3 spans 13 amino acids. CDR3 DNA: TGTGCCAGCAGCCAAGTGGAGACATACGAAGCTTTCTTT. The encoded protein is CASSQVETYEAFF.

J is TRBJ2-7 and V is TRBV27; D is unresolved. This CDR3 has 14 residues. In germline, CDR1 is MNHEY, CDR2 SMNVEV (reference sequence). Deletions cut 5 bases from V and 1 base from J, with 12 bases between. CDR3 sequence (DNA): TGTGCCAGCAGTCCGGAGACACCTTCCTACGAGCAGTACTTC. It yields the protein CASSPETPSYEQYF.

With regard to this clone: Within the sample, other DNA sequences also encode this same CDR3. The chain couples TRBV6-5 to TRBJ2-1, with 8 bases aligning to TRBD1. V was pared by 0 bases and J by 4 bases, with 2 bases of the junction left unmatched. This CDR3 spans 15 amino acids. The germline V gene encodes CDR1 MNHEY and CDR2 SVGAGI. The CDR3 DNA follows: TGTGCCAGCAGTTACTCTACAGGGGGTTACAATGAGCAGTTCTTC. Translation gives CASSYSTGGYNEQFF.

As to this clone: Other DNA sequences from this sample encode an identical CDR3 as well. The chain combines TRBV4-1 with TRBJ2-5, with D possibly matching TRBD2 (6 bases). The DNA end is more similar to TRBJ2-7, so the J call may be wrong. Germline CDR1 is MGHRA and CDR2 is YSYEKL. The CDR3 extends over 13 amino acids. The CDR3 loop is CASSPGLGYEQYF. As DNA, the CDR3 is TGCGCCAGCAGCCCGGGACTTGGATACGAGCAGTACTTC.